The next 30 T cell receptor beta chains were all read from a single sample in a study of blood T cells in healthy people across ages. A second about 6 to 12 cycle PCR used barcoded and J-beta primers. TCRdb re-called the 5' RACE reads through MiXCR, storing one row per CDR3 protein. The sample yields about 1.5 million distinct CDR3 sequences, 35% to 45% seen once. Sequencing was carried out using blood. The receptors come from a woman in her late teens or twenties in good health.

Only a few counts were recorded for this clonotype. The CDR3 sequence: CASSVGDTYEQYF. CDR3 sequence (DNA): TGTGCCAGCAGCGTAGGCGACACCTACGAGCAGTACTTC. V usage is TRBV9 and J usage is TRBJ2-7, with D unresolved. The germline gives CDR1 SGDLS, CDR2 YYNGEE. V lost 0 bases to trimming and J lost 2 bases, with 6 bases between them. CDR3 size: 13 residues.

The CDR3 protein is CASGLGGPNYEQYF. The CDR3 nucleotides read TGTGCCAGCGGCTTAGGAGGACCTAATTACGAGCAGTACTTC. V is TRBV27 and J is TRBJ2-4, with D perhaps TRBD2 (5 bases). The end of the DNA is better explained by TRBJ2-7, so the J call may be wrong. Germline CDR1 reads MNHEY; CDR2 reads SMNVEV (reference sequence). The CDR3 sequence is 14 residues long.

The CDR3 coding sequence is TGCAGTGCGGGACAGTTGATGGAGCAGTACGAGCAGTACTTC. It translates to CSAGQLMEQYEQYF. The chain is built from TRBV20-1 and TRBJ2-7, with TRBD1 identical over 7 bases. After removal of 6 bases from V and 4 bases from J, the junction contained 12 bases not matched to a gene. This CDR3 comprises 14 residues. Germline CDR1 is DFQATT and CDR2 is SNEGSKA (reference sequence).

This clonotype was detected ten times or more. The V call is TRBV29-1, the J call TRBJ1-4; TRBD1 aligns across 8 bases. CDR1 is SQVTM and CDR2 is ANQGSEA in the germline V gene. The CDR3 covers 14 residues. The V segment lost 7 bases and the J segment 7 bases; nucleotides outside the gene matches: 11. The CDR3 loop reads CSADFQGAGEKLFF. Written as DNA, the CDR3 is TGCAGCGCCGATTTCCAGGGGGCGGGTGAAAAACTGTTTTTT.

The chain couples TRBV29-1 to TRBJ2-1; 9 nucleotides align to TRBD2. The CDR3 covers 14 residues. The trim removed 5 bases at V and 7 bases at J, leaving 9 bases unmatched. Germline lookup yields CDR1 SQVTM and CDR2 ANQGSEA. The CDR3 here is CSVQGLASRNEQFF. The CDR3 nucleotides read TGCAGCGTTCAGGGACTAGCCTCGAGAAATGAGCAGTTCTTC.

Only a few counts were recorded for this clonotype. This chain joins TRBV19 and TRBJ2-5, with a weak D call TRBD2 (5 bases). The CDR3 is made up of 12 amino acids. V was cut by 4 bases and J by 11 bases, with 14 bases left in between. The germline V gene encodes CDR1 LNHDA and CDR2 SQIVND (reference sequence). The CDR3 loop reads CASSRRGHEQYF. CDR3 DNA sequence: TGTGCCAGTAGTAGAAGAGGGCATGAGCAGTACTTC.

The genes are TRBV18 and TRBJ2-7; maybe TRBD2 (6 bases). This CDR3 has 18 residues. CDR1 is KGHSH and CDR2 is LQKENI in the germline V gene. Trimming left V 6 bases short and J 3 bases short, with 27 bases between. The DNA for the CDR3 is TGTGCCAGCTCTACCTCTTCCGGTACTGCGACCGGGAGCTACGAGCAGTACTTC. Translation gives CASSTSSGTATGSYEQYF.

In nucleotides, the CDR3 is TGTGCCAGCAGCGTCGGGGGGGGTTATGCCAAAAACATTCAGTACTTC. This codes for CASSVGGGYAKNIQYF. The V and J genes are TRBV6-6 and TRBJ2-4; 8 nucleotides agree with TRBD2. Trimming cost V 6 bases and J 1 base; bases outside gene matches: 8. The CDR3 totals 16 residues. Germline V gene lookup returns CDR1 MNHNY and CDR2 SVGAGI (reference sequence).

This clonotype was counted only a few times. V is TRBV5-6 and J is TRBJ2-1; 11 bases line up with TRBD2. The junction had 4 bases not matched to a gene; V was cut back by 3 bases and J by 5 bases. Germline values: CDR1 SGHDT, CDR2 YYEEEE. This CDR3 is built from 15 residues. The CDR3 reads CASSSLAGDDNEQFF. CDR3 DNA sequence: TGTGCCAGCAGCTCACTAGCGGGGGATGACAATGAGCAGTTCTTC.

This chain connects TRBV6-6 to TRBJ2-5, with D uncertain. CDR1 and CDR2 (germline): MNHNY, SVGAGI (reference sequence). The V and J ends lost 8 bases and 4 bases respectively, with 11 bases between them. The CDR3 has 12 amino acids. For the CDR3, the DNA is TGTGCCAGCGGTGGCATTGGAGAGACCCAGTACTTC. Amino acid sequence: CASGGIGETQYF.

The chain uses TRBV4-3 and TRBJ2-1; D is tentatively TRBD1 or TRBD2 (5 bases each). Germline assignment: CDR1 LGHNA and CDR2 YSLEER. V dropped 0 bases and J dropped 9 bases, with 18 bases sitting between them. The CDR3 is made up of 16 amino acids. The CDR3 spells CASSQDLSTRGVEQFF. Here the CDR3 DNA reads TGCGCCAGCAGCCAAGATCTAAGCACGAGAGGGGTTGAGCAGTTCTTC.

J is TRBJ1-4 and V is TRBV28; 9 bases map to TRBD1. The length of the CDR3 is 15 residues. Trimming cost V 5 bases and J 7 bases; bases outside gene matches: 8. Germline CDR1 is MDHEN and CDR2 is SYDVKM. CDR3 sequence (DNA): TGTGCCAGCAGTACCTCCGGGACAGGGTTTGAAAAACTGTTTTTT. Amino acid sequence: CASSTSGTGFEKLFF.

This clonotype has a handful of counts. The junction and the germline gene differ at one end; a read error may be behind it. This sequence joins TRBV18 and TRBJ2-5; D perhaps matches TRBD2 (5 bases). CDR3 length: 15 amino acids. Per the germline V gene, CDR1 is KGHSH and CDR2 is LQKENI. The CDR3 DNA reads TGTGCCAGCTCACCAATGTCGGGGTCCCAAGTGACCCAGTACTTC. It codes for CASSPMSGSQVTQYF.

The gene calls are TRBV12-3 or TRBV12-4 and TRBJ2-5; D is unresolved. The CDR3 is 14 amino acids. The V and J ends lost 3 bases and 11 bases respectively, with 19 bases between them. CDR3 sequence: CASSLRKSLDEQYF. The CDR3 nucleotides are TGTGCCAGCAGTTTGCGGAAGAGCTTGGATGAGCAGTACTTC.

CDR3 region: CASSQEPLAEYTDTQYF. DNA of the CDR3: TGCGCCAGCAGCCAAGAGCCGCTAGCGGAGTACACAGATACGCAGTATTTT. The J gene is TRBJ2-3, the V gene TRBV4-3; 7 bases fit TRBD2. Trimming removed 0 bases from V and 2 bases from J; junction bases left unmatched: 8. The CDR3 is made up of 17 amino acids. Germline-derived CDR1 and CDR2 are LGHNA and YSLEER.

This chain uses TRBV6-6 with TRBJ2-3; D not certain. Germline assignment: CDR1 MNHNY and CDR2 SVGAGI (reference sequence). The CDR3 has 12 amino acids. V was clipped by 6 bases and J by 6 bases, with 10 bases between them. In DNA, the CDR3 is TGTGCCAGCAGGGGGTCGTCCGATACGCAGTATTTT. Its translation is CASRGSSDTQYF.

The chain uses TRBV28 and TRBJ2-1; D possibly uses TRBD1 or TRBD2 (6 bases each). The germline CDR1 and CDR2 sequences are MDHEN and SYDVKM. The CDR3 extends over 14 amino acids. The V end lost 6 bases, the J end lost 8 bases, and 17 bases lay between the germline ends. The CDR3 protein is CASRPAGTFHEQFF. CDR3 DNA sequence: TGTGCCAGCAGACCGGCGGGGACATTCCATGAGCAGTTCTTC. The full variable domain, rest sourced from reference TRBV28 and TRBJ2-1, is DVKVTQSSRYLVKRTGEKVFLECVQDMDHENMFWYRQDPGLGLRLIYFSYDVKMKEKGDIPEGYSVSREKKERFSLILESASTNQTSMYLCASRPAGTFHEQFFGPGTRLTVL.

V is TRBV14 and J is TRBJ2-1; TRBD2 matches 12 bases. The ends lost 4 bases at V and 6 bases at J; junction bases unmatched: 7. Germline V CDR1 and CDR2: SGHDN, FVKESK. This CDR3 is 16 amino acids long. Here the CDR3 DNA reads TGTGCCAGCAGCCGCCGATCTAGCGGGGGGGGCAATGAGCAGTTCTTC. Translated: CASSRRSSGGGNEQFF.

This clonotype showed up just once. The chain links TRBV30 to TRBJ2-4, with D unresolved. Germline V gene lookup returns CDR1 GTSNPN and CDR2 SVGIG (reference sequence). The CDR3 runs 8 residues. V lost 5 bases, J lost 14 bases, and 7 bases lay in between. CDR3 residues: CAWANKYF. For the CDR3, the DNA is TGTGCCTGGGCTAATAAGTACTTC.

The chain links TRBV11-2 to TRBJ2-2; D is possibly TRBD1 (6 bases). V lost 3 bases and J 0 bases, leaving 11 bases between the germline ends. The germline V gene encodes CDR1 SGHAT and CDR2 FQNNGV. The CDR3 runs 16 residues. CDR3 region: CASSFTGTSNTGELFF. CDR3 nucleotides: TGTGCCAGCAGCTTCACCGGGACATCGAACACCGGGGAGCTGTTTTTT.

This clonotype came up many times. CDR3 nucleotides: TGCGCCAGCAGCTTTGAGTATCCCAGCACAGATACGCAGTATTTT. Translation: CASSFEYPSTDTQYF. V gene TRBV5-1 combines with J gene TRBJ2-3; D is unclear. Germline loops: CDR1 SGHRS, CDR2 YFSETQ. The V end was cut by 2 bases, the J end by 0 bases, with 10 bases between. The CDR3 totals 15 residues.

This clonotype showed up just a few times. Here the CDR3 reads CASSYRLTASYEQYF. The CDR3, as DNA: TGTGCCAGCAGCTACAGGTTAACGGCCTCCTACGAGCAGTACTTC. The genes are TRBV27 and TRBJ2-7, with D possibly matching TRBD1 (5 bases). The germline V and J ends were trimmed by 6 bases and 0 bases, with 15 bases remaining between them. Germline-derived CDR1 and CDR2 are MNHEY and SMNVEV (reference sequence). This CDR3 is built from 15 residues.

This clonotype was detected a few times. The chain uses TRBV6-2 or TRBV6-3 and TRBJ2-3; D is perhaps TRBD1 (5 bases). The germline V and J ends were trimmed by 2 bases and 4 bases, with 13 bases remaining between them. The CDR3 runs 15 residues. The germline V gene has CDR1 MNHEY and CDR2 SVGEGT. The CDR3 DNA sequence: TGTGCCAGCAGTTACACTGGACACGGCTCAGATACGCAGTATTTT. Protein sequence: CASSYTGHGSDTQYF.

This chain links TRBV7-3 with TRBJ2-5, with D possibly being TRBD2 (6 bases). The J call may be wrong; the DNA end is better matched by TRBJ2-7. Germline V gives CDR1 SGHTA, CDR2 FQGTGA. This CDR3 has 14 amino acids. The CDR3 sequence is CASSLGAGSVEQYF. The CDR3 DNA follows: TGTGCCAGCAGCTTAGGCGCGGGATCGGTCGAGCAGTACTTC.

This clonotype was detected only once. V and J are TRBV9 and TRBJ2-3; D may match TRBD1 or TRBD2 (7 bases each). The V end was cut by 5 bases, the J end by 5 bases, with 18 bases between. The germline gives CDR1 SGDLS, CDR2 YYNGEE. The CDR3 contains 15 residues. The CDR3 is CASRSGGGQGDTQYF. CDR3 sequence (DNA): TGTGCCAGCAGATCAGGGGGGGGTCAGGGAGATACGCAGTATTTT.

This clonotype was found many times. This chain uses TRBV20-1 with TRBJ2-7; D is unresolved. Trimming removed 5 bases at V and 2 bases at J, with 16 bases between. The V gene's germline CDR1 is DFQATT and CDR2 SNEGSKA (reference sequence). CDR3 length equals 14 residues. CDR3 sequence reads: CSAATSIAPYEQYF. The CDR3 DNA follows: TGCAGTGCTGCAACATCGATAGCCCCCTACGAGCAGTACTTC.

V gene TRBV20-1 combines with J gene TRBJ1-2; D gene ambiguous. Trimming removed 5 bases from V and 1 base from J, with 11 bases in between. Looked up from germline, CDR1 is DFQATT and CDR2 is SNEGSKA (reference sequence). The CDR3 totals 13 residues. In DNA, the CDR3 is TGCAGTGCTGAGCCAGGAGGTAACTATGGCTACACCTTC. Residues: CSAEPGGNYGYTF.

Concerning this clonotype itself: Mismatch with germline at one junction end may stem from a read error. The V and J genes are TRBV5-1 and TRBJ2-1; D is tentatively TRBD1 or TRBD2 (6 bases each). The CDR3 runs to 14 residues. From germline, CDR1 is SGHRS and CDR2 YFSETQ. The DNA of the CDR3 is TGCGCCAGCAACTTGGAGGGGGACTACAATGAGCAGTTCTTC. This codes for CASNLEGDYNEQFF.

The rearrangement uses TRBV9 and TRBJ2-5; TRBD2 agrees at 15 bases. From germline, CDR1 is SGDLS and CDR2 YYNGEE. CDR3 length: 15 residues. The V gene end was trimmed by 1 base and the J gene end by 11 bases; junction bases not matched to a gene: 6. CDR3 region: CASSVRGLAGGEQYF. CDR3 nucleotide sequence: TGTGCCAGCAGCGTACGGGGACTAGCGGGAGGTGAGCAGTACTTC.

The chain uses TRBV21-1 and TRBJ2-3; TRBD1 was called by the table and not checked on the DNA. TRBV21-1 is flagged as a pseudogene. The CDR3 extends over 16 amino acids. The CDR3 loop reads CASSPSGAGGTDTQYF. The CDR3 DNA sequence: TGTGCCAGCAGCCCTTCGGGGGCAGGGGGCACAGATACGCAGTATTTT.